One and the same sample provided the 19 T cell receptor beta chains below, sequenced in a study of cytomegalovirus exposure and HLA in healthy donors (TCRdb year 2017). Library generation was performed with the immunoSEQ multiplex PCR assay. For the multiplex PCR, a mixture combining 60 forward primers for TCR Vbeta segments and 13 reverse primers for TCR Jbeta segments was used. The immuneACCESS repertoire file appears here via TCRdb, limited to in-frame rearrangements. These files lack a portion of the clones; in checked studies, under half of the deficit traces to unresolved V genes, and the cause of the others is not known. This sample comprises 130,000 or so clones, roughly 82% of them detected only once. In total, the top ten clones hold 4.2% of the sample. The sample consisted of PBMCs. Receptors originate from a male donor in good health and CMV-seropositive.

CDR3 in amino acids: CASSIMERLGYQPQHF. The CDR3, as DNA: TGTGCCAGTAGTATAATGGAGCGCCTAGGATATCAGCCCCAGCATTTT. This chain joins TRBV19 and TRBJ1-5; unclear D gene. Trimming shortened V by 2 bases and J by 5 bases, and 16 bases separated the two germline ends. Germline-derived CDR1 and CDR2 are LNHDA and SQIVND (reference sequence). CDR3 size: 16 residues.

The gene calls are TRBV2 and TRBJ1-2, with 7 bases identical to TRBD1. From germline, CDR1 is SNHLY and CDR2 FYNNEI. V trimming: 3 bases; J trimming: 4 bases; junction bases outside the gene matches: 2. The CDR3 consists of 13 residues. CDR3 region: CASSEGTVYGYTF. In nucleotides, the CDR3 is TGTGCCAGCAGTGAGGGGACAGTCTATGGCTACACCTTC.

The count of this clone is one. The chain is built from TRBV9 and TRBJ2-7, with no clear D. CDR1 is SGDLS and CDR2 is YYNGEE in the germline V gene. The V end lost 4 bases, the J end lost 5 bases, and 13 bases lay between the germline ends. The CDR3 extends over 13 amino acids. CDR3 nucleotides: TGTGCCAGCAGCCCAGCGACTCTGAACGAGCAGTACTTC. It specifies CASSPATLNEQYF. Complete variable domain (other parts from reference TRBV9 and TRBJ2-7): DSGVTQTPKHLITATGQRVTLRCSPRSGDLSVYWYQQSLDQGLQFLIQYYNGEERAKGNILERFSAQQFPDLHSELNLSSLELGDSALYFCASSPATLNEQYFGPGTRLTVT.

This clone showed up just a few times. The chain has TRBV19 and TRBJ1-4; possible D gene TRBD1, 5 bases. V was trimmed by 3 bases and J by 4 bases, leaving 15 bases between them. The CDR3 covers 16 residues. Germline values: CDR1 LNHDA, CDR2 SQIVND (reference sequence). CDR3 region: CASSIRRGRNNEKLFF. The CDR3 nucleotides are TGTGCCAGTAGTATCCGGCGGGGCCGGAATAATGAAAAACTGTTTTTT.

The V call is TRBV5-1, the J call TRBJ2-5; D remains ambiguous. Germline V gene data show CDR1 as SGHRS and CDR2 as YFSETQ. Trimming stripped 0 bases from V and 1 base from J, with 13 bases between. The CDR3 has 16 amino acids. The CDR3, as DNA: TGCGCCAGCAGCTTGGTCTTAGCCGCCTCCCAAGAGACCCAGTACTTC. Its translation: CASSLVLAASQETQYF.

The chain uses TRBV7-2 and TRBJ2-5, with 14 bases fitting TRBD2. The CDR3 is 16 residues long. V shed 5 bases, J shed 5 bases, and the junction held 7 bases outside the gene matches. Germline values: CDR1 SGHTA, CDR2 FQGNSA. CDR3 coding DNA: TGTGCCAGCAGCCCCCGACTAGCGGGGGGGCGGGAGACCCAGTACTTC. It encodes CASSPRLAGGRETQYF.

The J gene is TRBJ1-2, the V gene TRBV27; 11 bases map to TRBD1. The V gene's germline CDR1 is MNHEY and CDR2 SMNVEV (reference sequence). The V and J ends lost 4 bases and 8 bases, in that order; junction bases with no gene match: 9. CDR3 length: 15 residues. The CDR3 loop reads CASSSPGQGVEGYTF. CDR3 nucleotide sequence: TGTGCCAGCAGTTCGCCGGGACAGGGGGTGGAAGGCTACACCTTC.

The chain employs TRBV6-4 and TRBJ1-1; TRBD1 matches 10 bases. Germline CDR1 reads MRHNA; CDR2 reads SNTAGT. J lost 3 bases, V lost 7 bases, and 11 bases had no gene match. There are 16 residues in the CDR3. The CDR3 DNA follows: TGTGCCAGCACCGATTTGCGACAGGGGGCAGACACTGAAGCTTTCTTT. This gives the protein CASTDLRQGADTEAFF.

This clone has a handful of counts. CDR3 sequence: CASSALLAGGRYNEQFF. CDR3 DNA sequence: TGTGCCAGCAGCGCACTTCTGGCGGGGGGGCGGTACAATGAGCAGTTCTTC. The V and J genes are TRBV7-2 and TRBJ2-1; 9 bases are shared with TRBD2. CDR1 and CDR2 from the germline V gene are SGHTA and FQGNSA. With V trimmed by 5 bases and J by 4 bases, 12 bases remained unmatched. The CDR3 totals 17 residues. Full variable domain (outside the CDR3, taken from reference TRBV7-2 and TRBJ2-1): GAGVSQSPSNKVTEKGKDVELRCDPISGHTALYWYRQSLGQGLEFLIYFQGNSAPDKSGLPSDRFSAERTGGSVSTLTIQRTQQEDSAVYLCASSALLAGGRYNEQFFGPGTRLTVL.

This clone came up a few times. This sequence joins TRBV7-2 and TRBJ2-1; D is unresolved. CDR1 is SGHTA and CDR2 is FQGNSA in the germline V gene. The CDR3 sequence is 15 residues long. Trimming cost V 4 bases and J 7 bases, with 17 bases left between them. The CDR3 DNA sequence: TGTGCCAGCAGCTCCTCCAATGAGAGAACGAATGAGCAGTTCTTC. This sequence encodes CASSSSNERTNEQFF.

The DNA of the CDR3 is TGTGCCAGCAGTGAGGAGGACAGGGGGCTATTTCCAGCTAACTATGGCTACACCTTC. It encodes CASSEEDRGLFPANYGYTF. V usage is TRBV2 and J usage is TRBJ1-2; TRBD1 matches at 11 bases. From germline, CDR1 is SNHLY and CDR2 FYNNEI. Trimming cost V 3 bases and J 0 bases; bases outside gene matches: 12. The CDR3 is made up of 19 amino acids.

This clone has more than one count but fewer than ten. J is TRBJ1-1 and V is TRBV6-5, with TRBD1 matching 9 bases. CDR3 length: 14 residues. From germline, CDR1 is MNHEY and CDR2 SVGAGI. The V gene end was trimmed by 6 bases and the J gene end by 5 bases; junction bases not matched to a gene: 7. Written as DNA, the CDR3 is TGTGCCAGCAGATACAGGGGGCAGGGGACTGAAGCTTTCTTT. Amino acids: CASRYRGQGTEAFF.

The chain combines TRBV28 with TRBJ1-6; D call uncertain. Germline V gene data show CDR1 as MDHEN and CDR2 as SYDVKM. V was shortened by 1 base and J by 8 bases, with 6 bases between the two germline ends. The CDR3 is 13 residues long. DNA of the CDR3: TGTGCCAGCAGTTTATTTCAGGATTCACCCCTCCACTTT. Residues: CASSLFQDSPLHF.

V is TRBV27 and J is TRBJ2-7, with D possibly being TRBD2 (6 bases). The CDR3 loop spans 16 amino acids. Germline lookup yields CDR1 MNHEY and CDR2 SMNVEV (reference sequence). V lost 5 bases and J 2 bases, leaving 19 bases between the germline ends. In DNA, the CDR3 is TGTGCCAGCAGTCCCCATGGCAAGCGGGTTACCTACGAGCAGTACTTC. It codes for CASSPHGKRVTYEQYF.

The gene calls are TRBV7-2 and TRBJ2-7; D unclear. Germline V gene sequence: CDR1 SGHTA, CDR2 FQGNSA. V lost 1 base and J lost 4, with 8 bases in between. CDR3 length equals 13 residues. The CDR3: CASSLVQLYEQYF. DNA of the CDR3: TGTGCCAGCAGCTTAGTACAGCTTTACGAGCAGTACTTC.

The CDR3 protein is CASSLAAGVTYEQYF. CDR3 nucleotides: TGCGCCAGCAGCTTGGCGGCGGGGGTAACCTACGAGCAGTACTTC. The chain joins TRBV5-1 to TRBJ2-5; 7 nucleotides match TRBD2. The closer fit of TRBJ2-7 to the DNA end suggests the J call may be wrong. Germline assignment: CDR1 SGHRS and CDR2 YFSETQ. The CDR3 is 15 residues long.

The V gene is TRBV5-4, the J gene TRBJ2-3, with 12 bases aligning to TRBD2. V shed 5 bases, J shed 2 bases, and the junction held 6 bases outside the gene matches. This CDR3 contains 16 residues. Looked up from germline, CDR1 is SGHNT and CDR2 is YYREEE (reference sequence). The CDR3 sequence is CASSAGLAGVTDTQYF. The CDR3 region has the DNA TGTGCCAGCAGTGCGGGACTAGCGGGCGTCACAGATACGCAGTATTTT.

This clone was seen a single time. Here the CDR3 reads CASSPSGGGTNEKLFF. The CDR3 bases are TGTGCCAGCTCACCATCAGGGGGCGGAACTAATGAAAAACTGTTTTTT. J is TRBJ1-4 and V is TRBV18; the match to TRBD1 covers 8 bases. The CDR3 loop spans 16 amino acids. V was pared by 2 bases and J by 1 base, with 3 bases of the junction left unmatched. CDR1 is KGHSH and CDR2 is LQKENI in the germline V gene.

CDR3 DNA: TGCGCCAGCAGCTCGAGCTCAGCGGGAGGTAGAACAGATACGCAGTATTTT. It is translated as CASSSSSAGGRTDTQYF. This chain joins TRBV5-1 and TRBJ2-3; 9 nucleotides line up with TRBD2. The CDR3 has 17 amino acids. The germline gives CDR1 SGHRS, CDR2 YFSETQ. V shed 3 bases, J shed 3 bases, and the junction held 11 bases outside the gene matches.